A single T cell receptor beta chain is shown here with its context. Its antigen is currently unknown. The data are from a study of vaccination effects on CD4 cells after COVID-19. About the research overall: After the second dose, samples were taken at median day 72.

Viral peptide pool expansion of antigen-specific CD4+ T cells preceded sequencing in the ViraFEST assay. Culturing for nine to ten days preceded CD4+ T cell isolation. Participants each got two BNT162b2 or mRNA-1273 vaccine doses. Nucleocapsid antibodies stayed negative before and after vaccination, showing no earlier SARS-CoV-2 infection. The study's findings and limits: Clones induced by infection and by vaccine showed marked clonal contraction late after vaccination.

Trimming took off 2 bases at V and 1 base at J, with 3 bases between the two ends. The CDR3 is 13 residues long. Germline-derived CDR1 and CDR2 are MNHEY and SVGEGT. Method: immunoSEQ multiplex PCR; TCRdb's copy keeps in-frame clones and lacks some. Found here are roughly 24,000 clones, about 79% of them singletons; the top ten hold less than 7.5%. The origin of this receptor is a human donor who received a COVID-19 vaccine. Some clones in this sample may be carry-over from other donors' samples. Here the sequenced sample was CD4+ T cells from PBMCs cultured with SARS-CoV-2 spike peptides, taken after COVID-19 vaccination. This chain links TRBV6-2 or TRBV6-3 with TRBJ1-5; unclear D gene. The CDR3 spells CASSYGSNQPQHF. CDR3 nucleotide sequence: TGTGCCAGCAGTTACGGGAGCAATCAGCCCCAGCATTTT.